This TCR beta chain was obtained from a study of CD8+ T cells in alopecia areata. Comments on this clone: Its antigen is as yet unknown. Other DNA sequences from this sample encode an identical CDR3 as well.

Study outcomes and limitations: For lesional scalp, especially alopecia totalis/universalis, clonality was higher than in normal scalp.

The V gene's germline CDR1 is SGHRS and CDR2 YFSETQ. Trimming pared 0 bases from V and 2 bases from J, leaving 3 bases between. CDR3 length: 14 amino acids. As the sequencing template, cDNA was produced by extracting RNA and reverse transcribing it. Here immunoSEQ multiplex PCR was the method, and the copy in TCRdb shows in-frame clones only, minus some. The sample has roughly 120,000 clones, 30% to 40% seen once. The chain uses TRBV5-1 and TRBJ2-6, with unresolved D. Sample: CD4+ T cells sorted from blood. The receptor's source is a human donor with alopecia areata. This CDR3 is CASSLGPGANVLTF. CDR3 bases: TGCGCCAGCAGCTTGGGGCCTGGGGCCAACGTCCTGACTTTC.